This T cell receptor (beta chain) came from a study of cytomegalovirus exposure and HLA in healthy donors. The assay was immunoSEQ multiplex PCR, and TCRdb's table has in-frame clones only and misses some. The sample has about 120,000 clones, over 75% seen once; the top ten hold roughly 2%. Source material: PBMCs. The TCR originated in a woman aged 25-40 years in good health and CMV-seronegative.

In DNA, the CDR3 is TGTGCCAGCAGCTCCACGGGATTCACTGAAGCTTTCTTT. Encoded protein: CASSSTGFTEAFF. The genes are TRBV7-9 and TRBJ1-1; D remains ambiguous. Germline lookup yields CDR1 SEHNR and CDR2 FQNEAQ (reference sequence). Between the trimmed V and J ends, which lost 4 bases and 4 bases, there was a span of 10 bases. This CDR3 region has 13 residues.